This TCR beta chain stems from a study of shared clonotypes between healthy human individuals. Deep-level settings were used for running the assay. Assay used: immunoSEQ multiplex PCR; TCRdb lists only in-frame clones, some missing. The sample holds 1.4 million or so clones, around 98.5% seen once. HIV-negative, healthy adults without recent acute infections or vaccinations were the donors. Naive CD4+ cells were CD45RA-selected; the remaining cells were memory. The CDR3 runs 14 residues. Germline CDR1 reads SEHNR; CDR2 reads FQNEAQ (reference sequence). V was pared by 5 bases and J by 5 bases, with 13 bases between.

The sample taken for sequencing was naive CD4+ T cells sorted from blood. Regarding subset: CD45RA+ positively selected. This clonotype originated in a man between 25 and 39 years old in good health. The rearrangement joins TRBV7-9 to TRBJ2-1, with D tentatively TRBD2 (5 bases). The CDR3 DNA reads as TGTGCCAGCAGCCTAACATGGGAGAACAATGAGCAGTTCTTC. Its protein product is CASSLTWENNEQFF.